The 28 T cell receptor beta chains below were found in one sample sequenced in a study of blood T cells in healthy people across ages. Next came a second PCR, run for roughly 7 to 12 cycles, which used a sample-barcoded 5' primer along with a J-beta primer mix. Each CDR3 protein gets one entry after TCRdb re-called the 5' RACE reads with MiXCR. The profile shows 1.5 million to 2 million distinct CDR3 sequences, 30% to 40% of them singletons. Sequenced sample: blood. These receptors originate from a human donor in good health.

The J gene is TRBJ1-1, the V gene TRBV9; D ambiguous. Germline V gene data show CDR1 as SGDLS and CDR2 as YYNGEE. There are 16 residues in the CDR3. The V end was cut by 2 bases, the J end by 1 base, with 15 bases between. The DNA for the CDR3 is TGTGCCAGCAGCGTCGGCCGTGGGCACAAGAACACTGAAGCTTTCTTT. Amino acid sequence: CASSVGRGHKNTEAFF. The full variable domain, completed using reference TRBV9 and TRBJ1-1, is DSGVTQTPKHLITATGQRVTLRCSPRSGDLSVYWYQQSLDQGLQFLIQYYNGEERAKGNILERFSAQQFPDLHSELNLSSLELGDSALYFCASSVGRGHKNTEAFFGQGTRLTVV.

This clonotype was found a few times. This sequence joins TRBV5-1 and TRBJ1-1; 9 bases align to TRBD1. J lost 5 bases, V lost 6 bases, and 5 bases had no gene match. Germline V gene data show CDR1 as SGHRS and CDR2 as YFSETQ. This CDR3 contains 13 residues. The CDR3 DNA reads TGCGCCAGCAAACAGGGGGCTAAGACTGAAGCTTTCTTT. Amino acid sequence: CASKQGAKTEAFF. The whole variable domain, remainder taken from reference TRBV5-1 and TRBJ1-1, is KAGVTQTPRYLIKTRGQQVTLSCSPISGHRSVSWYQQTPGQGLQFLFEYFSETQRNKGNFPGRFSGRQFSNSRSEMNVSTLELGDSALYLCASKQGAKTEAFFGQGTRLTVV.

V gene TRBV12-3 or TRBV12-4 combines with J gene TRBJ1-1; D may be TRBD1 (5 bases). The germline V and J ends were trimmed by 7 bases and 1 base, with 10 bases remaining between them. This CDR3 region has 13 residues. CDR3 nucleotides: TGTGCCAGCAATAACCAGGGGAACACTGAAGCTTTCTTT. Its translation: CASNNQGNTEAFF.

This rearrangement joins TRBV12-3 or TRBV12-4 to TRBJ2-1, with 7 bases identical to TRBD2. The J segment lost 0 bases and the V segment lost 4 bases, leaving 3 bases of the junction unmatched. This CDR3 region has 15 residues. The CDR3: CASSSGTNSYNEQFF. The CDR3 DNA sequence: TGTGCCAGCAGTTCCGGGACTAACTCCTACAATGAGCAGTTCTTC.

The sample holds a few counts of this clonotype. The rearrangement uses TRBV18 and TRBJ1-2; D perhaps matches TRBD1 (5 bases). Germline V gives CDR1 KGHSH, CDR2 LQKENI. Trimming left V 2 bases short and J 4 bases short, with 11 bases between. There are 14 residues in the CDR3. The CDR3 nucleotides are TGTGCCAGCTCACCAATGGGGCAGACCTATGGCTACACCTTC. This encodes CASSPMGQTYGYTF.

This chain uses TRBV6-2 or TRBV6-3 with TRBJ2-1; 7 bases match TRBD1. The CDR3 sequence is 15 residues long. The germline CDR1 and CDR2 sequences are MNHEY and SVGEGT. Trimming at V came to 0 bases and at J to 9 bases, leaving 8 bases not matched to a gene. This CDR3 reads CASSYSRTGSGEQFF. Written as DNA, the CDR3 is TGTGCCAGCAGTTACTCCAGGACAGGATCAGGTGAGCAGTTCTTC.

This clonotype has more than one count but fewer than ten. The chain uses TRBV20-1 and TRBJ1-6, with D possibly being TRBD1 (6 bases). V shed 6 bases and J shed 9 bases, with 15 bases lying between them. The CDR3 runs 13 residues. The V gene's germline CDR1 is DFQATT and CDR2 SNEGSKA (reference sequence). In nucleotides, the CDR3 is TGCAGTGCCAGACAGGTTCTGGGTTCACCCCTCCACTTT. It specifies CSARQVLGSPLHF.

This chain uses TRBV3-1 with TRBJ1-2; 7 bases are a match to TRBD1. Germline V gene lookup returns CDR1 LGHDT and CDR2 YNNKEL (reference sequence). The CDR3 is 14 amino acids. J gave up 0 bases and V 4 bases, and 2 bases lay outside the gene matches. CDR3 residues: CASSRDSANYGYTF. The CDR3 bases are TGTGCCAGCAGCCGGGACAGTGCTAACTATGGCTACACCTTC.

This clonotype was observed a few times. The chain carries TRBV20-1 and TRBJ2-5; the match to TRBD1 covers 7 bases. Germline trimming cut 2 bases from V and 4 bases from J; bases unmatched to any gene: 10. This CDR3 comprises 15 residues. In germline, CDR1 is DFQATT, CDR2 SNEGSKA (reference sequence). CDR3 residues: CSARNPGQLRETQYF. CDR3 nucleotide sequence: TGCAGTGCTAGAAACCCGGGACAGCTAAGAGAGACCCAGTACTTC.

DNA of the CDR3: TGCGCCAGCAGCTTGGCCGGATACCCTCTCAAAGCTTTCTTT. Translation gives CASSLAGYPLKAFF. The chain is built from TRBV5-1 and TRBJ1-1; D uncertain. V was clipped by 0 bases and J by 9 bases, with 15 bases between them. This CDR3 spans 14 amino acids. Germline V gives CDR1 SGHRS, CDR2 YFSETQ.

The chain carries TRBV27 and TRBJ2-5, with D unclear. The DNA end is a closer match to TRBJ2-7, so the J assignment may be wrong. This CDR3 has 15 residues. CDR1 is MNHEY and CDR2 is SMNVEV in the germline V gene (reference sequence). The CDR3 region is CASSLSHFPRTEQYF. In nucleotides, the CDR3 is TGTGCCAGCAGTTTATCACACTTCCCGCGGACCGAGCAGTACTTC.

The CDR3 here is CASTHSQGFYGYTF. The CDR3 bases are TGTGCCAGCACCCATTCACAGGGGTTCTATGGCTACACCTTC. The rearrangement uses TRBV9 and TRBJ1-2; 7 bases are shared with TRBD1. This CDR3 spans 14 amino acids. Germline V gene lookup returns CDR1 SGDLS and CDR2 YYNGEE. Trimming removed 6 bases from V and 4 bases from J; junction bases left unmatched: 9.

Comments on this clonotype: Without the conserved terminal phenylalanine or tryptophan, this CDR3 likely stems from a read error. V and J are TRBV12-5 and TRBJ2-5; no clear D gene. CDR1 is LGHNT, CDR2 FRNRAP, per germline. V lost 5 bases, J lost 5 bases, and 6 bases lay in between. This CDR3 is 11 amino acids long. This CDR3 reads CASGTAETQYV. DNA for the CDR3: TGTGCTAGTGGTACCGCGGAGACCCAGTACGTC.

The CDR3 here is CASSLALLGPYTF. The DNA for the CDR3 is TGCGCCAGCAGCTTGGCCCTCCTCGGACCTTACACCTTC. The V gene is TRBV5-1, the J gene TRBJ1-2; D is unresolved. The CDR3 has 13 amino acids. Germline CDR1 reads SGHRS; CDR2 reads YFSETQ. V was shortened by 0 bases and J by 11 bases, with 14 bases between the two germline ends.

This chain links TRBV7-8 with TRBJ2-7, with D hard to call. Looked up from germline, CDR1 is SGHVS and CDR2 is FQNEAQ. Trimming removed 4 bases at V and 2 bases at J, with 18 bases between. The CDR3 is made up of 16 amino acids. The CDR3 loop is CASSSHGTAMTYEQYF. The CDR3 DNA sequence: TGTGCCAGCAGCTCGCACGGAACAGCAATGACCTACGAGCAGTACTTC.

V and J are TRBV25-1 and TRBJ1-2; D not certain. Germline CDR1 is MGHDK and CDR2 is SYGVNS. The germline V and J ends were trimmed by 8 bases and 4 bases, with 11 bases remaining between them. This CDR3 is 12 amino acids long. The CDR3 region is CASRSTVYGYTF. Written as DNA, the CDR3 is TGTGCCAGCCGCTCCACAGTCTATGGCTACACCTTC.

The chain links TRBV7-9 to TRBJ2-5, with 9 bases identical to TRBD1. The J call could be wrong; TRBJ2-7 is a better fit for the DNA end. The germline CDR1 and CDR2 sequences are SEHNR and FQNEAQ (reference sequence). The CDR3 runs to 15 residues. The DNA for the CDR3 is TGTGCCAGCAGCCTAACAGGGGGCGTCGGGGACGAGCAGTACTTC. As protein: CASSLTGGVGDEQYF.

A few counts support this clonotype. A read error may account for a junction end that differs from germline. J is TRBJ2-1 and V is TRBV12-3 or TRBV12-4; TRBD2 is a possible D gene (6 bases). This CDR3 has 15 amino acids. The CDR3, as DNA: TGTGCCAGCAGGGTTGGGCGAAGGGGAGGAAATGGGCAGTTCTTC. This translates into CASRVGRRGGNGQFF.

This clonotype was observed a handful of times. The chain recombines TRBV20-1 with TRBJ2-3, with 9 bases matching TRBD2. The germline V gene has CDR1 DFQATT and CDR2 SNEGSKA (reference sequence). The V gene end was trimmed by 5 bases and the J gene end by 4 bases; junction bases not matched to a gene: 7. The CDR3 has 14 residues. The CDR3 bases are TGCAGTGCTTTTCTAGCGGGGACGGCAGATACGCAGTATTTT. Amino acids: CSAFLAGTADTQYF.

This clonotype was found a few times. The chain is built from TRBV6-5 and TRBJ1-2; D unclear. This CDR3 contains 17 residues. V lost 3 bases to trimming and J lost 4 bases, with 21 bases between them. Germline CDR1 is MNHEY and CDR2 is SVGAGI. CDR3 in DNA: TGTGCCAGCAGTTATTCCTTGACGGGCGCCGATCTCTATGGCTACACCTTC. The encoded protein is CASSYSLTGADLYGYTF.

The V call is TRBV3-1, the J call TRBJ1-4, with D possibly TRBD1 on 6 matching bases. There are 15 residues in the CDR3. The V end was cut by 6 bases, the J end by 4 bases, with 15 bases between. Germline CDR1 and CDR2: LGHDT and YNNKEL (reference sequence). The CDR3 here is CASRPTGQSNEKLFF. In DNA, the CDR3 is TGTGCCAGCAGGCCGACGGGACAAAGTAATGAAAAACTGTTTTTT.

This clonotype occurred a few times. The chain uses TRBV29-1 and TRBJ1-2; D is uncertain. CDR1 and CDR2 (germline): SQVTM, ANQGSEA. The CDR3 spans 12 residues. The V and J ends lost 4 bases and 4 bases respectively, with 10 bases between them. Here the CDR3 reads CSVGGQSYGYTF. In DNA, the CDR3 is TGCAGCGTTGGTGGGCAGTCCTATGGCTACACCTTC.

The V and J genes are TRBV10-3 and TRBJ2-1; D is possibly TRBD1 (5 bases). This CDR3 comprises 13 residues. Germline V gene data show CDR1 as ENHRY and CDR2 as SYGVKD. The V and J ends lost 3 bases and 7 bases respectively, with 10 bases between them. The CDR3 DNA is TGTGCCATCAGTGAACACCAGGGTAATGAGCAGTTCTTC. Amino acid sequence: CAISEHQGNEQFF.

Remarks on this clonotype: With a much larger clone just one base away, this may be a read error. The chain recombines TRBV29-1 with TRBJ1-2; a weak D match, TRBD1 (6 bases). Germline V gives CDR1 SQVTM, CDR2 ANQGSEA. CDR3 length: 11 residues. Here the CDR3 reads CSVEDSYGCTF. The CDR3 nucleotides read TGCAGCGTTGAGGACAGCTATGGCTGCACCTTC.

CDR3 nucleotides: TGCAGTGCTAGAGATTTGTTCAGGGCCCAAGAGACCCAGTACTTC. Translated: CSARDLFRAQETQYF. The chain combines TRBV20-1 with TRBJ2-5, with D possibly matching TRBD1 (5 bases). Trimming removed 0 bases at V and 1 base at J, with 12 bases between. The CDR3 is 15 amino acids. Germline V lookup: CDR1 DFQATT, CDR2 SNEGSKA (reference sequence).

The chain carries TRBV20-1 and TRBJ1-2; 7 bases map to TRBD1. J was trimmed by 6 bases and V by 7 bases; bases with no gene match: 5. Per the germline V gene, CDR1 is DFQATT and CDR2 is SNEGSKA (reference sequence). The CDR3 is 11 residues long. CDR3 coding DNA: TGCAGTGTGGGGGACAGCCATGGCTACACCTTC. It specifies CSVGDSHGYTF.

The CDR3 is CASTPTGTNTDTQYF. In nucleotides, the CDR3 is TGTGCCAGCACCCCGACAGGGACAAACACAGATACGCAGTATTTT. The rearrangement links TRBV7-3 to TRBJ2-3; 7 bases align to TRBD1. Germline values: CDR1 SGHTA, CDR2 FQGTGA. V shed 7 bases and J 2 bases; nucleotides not matched to a gene: 9. The CDR3 runs to 15 residues. The whole variable domain, remainder taken from reference TRBV7-3 and TRBJ2-3, is GAGVSQTPSNKVTEKGKYVELRCDPISGHTALYWYRQSLGQGPEFLIYFQGTGAADDSGLPNDRFFAVRPEGSVSTLKIQRTERGDSAVYLCASTPTGTNTDTQYFGPGTRLTVL.

This clonotype was observed a few times. The CDR3, as DNA: TGTGCCAGCAGTGAATGGCGAGTAACCGGCGGGGAGCTGTTTTTT. Translation gives CASSEWRVTGGELFF. The chain recombines TRBV6-1 with TRBJ2-2; D is ambiguous. In germline, CDR1 is MNHNS, CDR2 SASEGT. V lost 2 bases to trimming and J lost 7 bases, with 14 bases between them. This CDR3 spans 15 amino acids.